Below, 24 T cell receptor beta chains from the same sample are listed, as sequenced in a study of type 1 regulatory T cells. One entry per CDR3 protein results from TCRdb running MiXCR on the reads. The profile shows about 62,000 distinct CDR3 sequences, approximately 60% of them singletons. For these TCRs, the target antigens are not known. The specimen sequenced was cultured non-Tr1 T cells, either the whole culture or a sorted T cell fraction (not recorded which). The receptors were gathered from a human donor in good health.

The gene calls are TRBV19 and TRBJ2-5; perhaps TRBD2 as D (5 bases). Trimming removed 5 bases at V and 1 base at J, with 17 bases between. The CDR3 spans 16 residues. Germline assignment: CDR1 LNHDA and CDR2 SQIVND (reference sequence). CDR3 loop: CASSPLAGGGQETQYF. In nucleotides, the CDR3 is TGTGCCAGTAGTCCGCTGGCGGGTGGCGGCCAAGAGACCCAGTACTTC.

This rearrangement joins TRBV6-1 to TRBJ1-2; D might be TRBD1 (5 bases). The CDR3 runs 14 residues. V lost 6 bases and J lost 2, with 13 bases in between. Germline-derived CDR1 and CDR2 are MNHNS and SASEGT. In nucleotides, the CDR3 is TGTGCCAGCAGCGAGGGGTGGAGCAACTATGGCTACACCTTC. Translating gives CASSEGWSNYGYTF.

As DNA, the CDR3 is TGTGCCAGCAGCTTGGATCGGGGTCCCAACACTGAAGCTTTCTTT. Translation: CASSLDRGPNTEAFF. The gene calls are TRBV5-4 and TRBJ1-1; D unclear. V shed 0 bases and J shed 2 bases, with 11 bases lying between them. The CDR3 contains 15 residues. Germline-derived CDR1 and CDR2 are SGHNT and YYREEE (reference sequence).

This clonotype was found a few times. V gene TRBV20-1 combines with J gene TRBJ2-3, with 8 bases matching TRBD2. J gave up 2 bases and V 6 bases, and 13 bases lay outside the gene matches. CDR1 and CDR2 (germline): DFQATT, SNEGSKA (reference sequence). The CDR3 totals 16 residues. Here the CDR3 DNA reads TGCAGTGCCCCGAATTCCGGGAGGGCCCACACAGATACGCAGTATTTT. Amino acid sequence: CSAPNSGRAHTDTQYF.

The chain employs TRBV7-9 and TRBJ1-1; D is undetermined. Germline CDR1 is SEHNR and CDR2 is FQNEAQ (reference sequence). Trimming took off 1 base at V and 7 bases at J, with 13 bases between the two ends. This CDR3 is 14 amino acids long. The CDR3 DNA reads as TGTGCCAGCAGCTTAGTGGCCGTTCTGAGTGAAGCTTTCTTT. Residues: CASSLVAVLSEAFF.

The chain joins TRBV6-1 to TRBJ2-5; 7 bases fit TRBD1. The CDR3 extends over 12 amino acids. J gave up 5 bases and V 10 bases, and 7 bases lay outside the gene matches. Germline assignment: CDR1 MNHNS and CDR2 SASEGT. CDR3 DNA: TGTGCCACCGACAGGGTCAGGGAGACCCAGTACTTC. This gives the protein CATDRVRETQYF.

The chain recombines TRBV20-1 with TRBJ1-2; 8 nucleotides agree with TRBD1. CDR1 and CDR2 from the germline V gene are DFQATT and SNEGSKA (reference sequence). V dropped 6 bases and J dropped 4; count of bases not matched to a gene: 10. This CDR3 is 14 amino acids long. CDR3: CSASPGGDSYGYTF. The CDR3 DNA follows: TGCAGTGCAAGTCCAGGGGGCGACAGCTATGGCTACACCTTC.

The J gene is TRBJ2-6, the V gene TRBV5-6; TRBD1 matches at 9 bases. Germline V lookup: CDR1 SGHDT, CDR2 YYEEEE. The V and J ends lost 0 bases and 2 bases, in that order; junction bases with no gene match: 15. This CDR3 comprises 21 residues. The DNA for the CDR3 is TGTGCCAGCAGCTTGGAGGGACAGGGTTACGCTATTTCTACTGGGGCCAACGTCCTGACTTTC. Its translation is CASSLEGQGYAISTGANVLTF.

The chain couples TRBV20-1 to TRBJ1-1, with TRBD1 identical over 7 bases. From germline, CDR1 is DFQATT and CDR2 SNEGSKA (reference sequence). This CDR3 region has 17 residues. J was trimmed by 2 bases and V by 2 bases; bases with no gene match: 14. This CDR3 is CSARLADRLSRNTEAFF. For the CDR3, the DNA is TGCAGTGCTAGATTGGCGGACAGGCTTTCGCGTAACACTGAAGCTTTCTTT.

This clonotype was picked up a small number of times. V and J are TRBV4-1 and TRBJ2-3; D gene uncertain. This CDR3 spans 13 amino acids. Germline CDR1 reads MGHRA; CDR2 reads YSYEKL. V lost 7 bases, J lost 4 bases, and 12 bases lay in between. The CDR3 bases are TGCGCCAGCACCACCACTGGGGCAGATACGCAGTATTTT. Translation gives CASTTTGADTQYF.

V and J are TRBV7-6 and TRBJ1-3; a weak D match, TRBD1 (5 bases). This CDR3 spans 14 amino acids. V lost 5 bases and J lost 8, with 16 bases in between. The germline V gene encodes CDR1 SGHVS and CDR2 FNYEAQ. CDR3 in amino acids: CASSPFAGADTIYF. The CDR3 DNA reads TGTGCCAGCAGCCCCTTCGCTGGGGCTGACACCATATATTTT.

The V and J genes are TRBV6-5 and TRBJ2-5; possibly TRBD2 for D (7 bases). Germline values: CDR1 MNHEY, CDR2 SVGAGI. V was shortened by 7 bases and J by 5 bases, with 20 bases between the two germline ends. The CDR3 has 15 amino acids. DNA of the CDR3: TGTGCCAGCACCCCCAACCGGGGGGCGGGGGAGACCCAGTACTTC. It translates to CASTPNRGAGETQYF.

The chain is built from TRBV20-1 and TRBJ2-1; D perhaps matches TRBD2 (6 bases). CDR1 is DFQATT, CDR2 SNEGSKA, per germline (reference sequence). The CDR3 consists of 14 residues. V was shortened by 5 bases and J by 8 bases, with 19 bases between the two germline ends. CDR3 in amino acids: CSARSGTTGDEQFF. In nucleotides, the CDR3 is TGCAGTGCTCGGTCCGGGACCACGGGGGATGAGCAGTTCTTC.

The chain joins TRBV5-4 to TRBJ2-5; TRBD2 aligns across 13 bases. Germline CDR1 is SGHNT and CDR2 is YYREEE (reference sequence). The CDR3 is 16 residues long. V gave up 1 base and J gave up 5 bases; unmatched junction bases: 5. The DNA for the CDR3 is TGTGCCAGCAGCTTGCCTCTACTAGCGGGAGGGGAGACCCAGTACTTC. It translates to CASSLPLLAGGETQYF.

The chain couples TRBV27 to TRBJ1-6; D is ambiguous. The CDR3 has 16 residues. The germline V gene encodes CDR1 MNHEY and CDR2 SMNVEV (reference sequence). V dropped 6 bases and J dropped 8 bases, with 20 bases sitting between them. The CDR3 region is CASSIGRQASHSPLHF. As DNA, the CDR3 is TGTGCCAGCAGCATTGGCCGGCAGGCCTCACATTCACCCCTCCACTTT.

The chain links TRBV18 to TRBJ1-5; possible D gene TRBD1, 5 bases. The CDR3 extends over 14 amino acids. Germline V gene lookup returns CDR1 KGHSH and CDR2 LQKENI. V was trimmed by 5 bases and J by 9 bases, leaving 17 bases between them. The CDR3 DNA is TGTGCCAGCTCAGGCGAACAGGCCCTGGGGCCCCAGCATTTT. Protein: CASSGEQALGPQHF.

The chain is built from TRBV10-3 and TRBJ2-7; the match to TRBD2 covers 9 bases. This CDR3 spans 14 amino acids. Losses at the gene ends were 10 bases for V and 3 bases for J; bases not matched to a gene: 10. CDR1 ENHRY and CDR2 SYGVKD come from the germline V gene. The CDR3 region is CATAPGTSRYEQYF. CDR3 in DNA: TGTGCCACCGCCCCCGGGACTAGCCGCTACGAGCAGTACTTC.

The gene calls are TRBV20-1 and TRBJ1-4, with a possible D match to TRBD1 (5 bases). V was pared by 2 bases and J by 7 bases, with 11 bases between. Germline V gene lookup returns CDR1 DFQATT and CDR2 SNEGSKA (reference sequence). The CDR3 runs to 13 residues. The CDR3 is CSARQGAGEKLFF. DNA for the CDR3: TGCAGTGCTAGACAGGGAGCGGGTGAAAAACTGTTTTTT.

The gene calls are TRBV7-9 and TRBJ2-7; 8 bases are a match to TRBD1. Germline CDR1 is SEHNR and CDR2 is FQNEAQ (reference sequence). CDR3 size: 15 residues. After removal of 1 base from V and 6 bases from J, the junction contained 8 bases not matched to a gene. Here the CDR3 DNA reads TGTGCCAGCAGCTTAGGCGGGCCCAGGGGGCTCGAGCAGTACTTC. It specifies CASSLGGPRGLEQYF. Looking up the rest from reference TRBV7-9 and TRBJ2-7 gives the full variable domain: DTGVSQNPRHKITKRGQNVTFRCDPISEHNRLYWYRQTLGQGPEFLTYFQNEAQLEKSRLLSDRFSAERPKGSFSTLEIQRTEQGDSAMYLCASSLGGPRGLEQYFGPGTRLTVT.

The CDR3 protein is CATSDSKNRDRSTDTQYF. The CDR3 DNA reads as TGTGCCACCAGTGATTCGAAGAACCGGGACAGAAGCACAGATACGCAGTATTTT. The V and J genes are TRBV24-1 and TRBJ2-3; 7 positions match TRBD1. Trimming cost V 2 bases and J 0 bases; bases outside gene matches: 10. This CDR3 is built from 18 residues. CDR1 and CDR2 from the germline V gene are KGHDR and SFDVKD.

The V call is TRBV6-1, the J call TRBJ2-1, with 10 positions matching TRBD2. The CDR3 totals 18 residues. The junction had 12 bases not matched to a gene; V was cut back by 7 bases and J by 0 bases. Germline V gene data show CDR1 as MNHNS and CDR2 as SASEGT. The CDR3 sequence is CASNLLLAGLSSYNEQFF. CDR3 in DNA: TGTGCCAGCAATTTGTTACTAGCGGGGTTGAGCTCCTACAATGAGCAGTTCTTC.

This clonotype was observed a few times. This rearrangement joins TRBV20-1 to TRBJ2-2, with 10 bases aligning to TRBD2. Germline V gene sequence: CDR1 DFQATT, CDR2 SNEGSKA (reference sequence). V lost 3 bases, J lost 5 bases, and 6 bases stayed unmatched. This CDR3 is 15 amino acids long. This chain's CDR3 is CSASPGTSVTGELFF. As DNA, the CDR3 is TGCAGTGCTAGTCCGGGGACTAGCGTAACCGGGGAGCTGTTTTTT.

V is TRBV6-1 and J is TRBJ1-1; tentative D call: TRBD1 (6 bases). Deletions cut 6 bases from V and 5 bases from J, with 19 bases between. This CDR3 has 15 residues. The germline CDR1 and CDR2 sequences are MNHNS and SASEGT. The CDR3 nucleotides read TGTGCCAGCAGCCAGGAAGGGGGGGGTCTTACTGAAGCTTTCTTT. Its protein product is CASSQEGGGLTEAFF.

The chain employs TRBV3-1 and TRBJ2-7; TRBD2 matches 8 bases. J lost 11 bases, V lost 4 bases, and 13 bases had no gene match. CDR1 LGHDT and CDR2 YNNKEL come from the germline V gene (reference sequence). The CDR3 length is 14 residues. The CDR3 sequence is CASSPTSGVLREYF. In DNA, the CDR3 is TGTGCCAGCAGCCCCACTAGCGGCGTGTTACGGGAGTACTTC.